These 30 T cell receptor beta chains came from one sample sequenced in a study of shared clonotypes between healthy human individuals. Assay used: immunoSEQ multiplex PCR; TCRdb lists only in-frame clones, some missing. Of some 2,100,000 clones listed, around 95% are singletons. The specimen sequenced was naive CD4+ T cells sorted from blood. Subset described: CD45RA+ positively selected. The receptors stem from a man in his late teens or twenties in good health.

This sequence joins TRBV28 and TRBJ1-2; the match to TRBD1 covers 9 bases. With 5 bases clipped from V and 8 bases from J, the junction kept 18 bases outside the gene matches. There are 17 residues in the CDR3. Germline V gene lookup returns CDR1 MDHEN and CDR2 SYDVKM. The CDR3 sequence is CASSLGALGQGRGGYTF. CDR3 coding DNA: TGTGCCAGCAGTCTCGGGGCCCTAGGACAGGGGAGAGGCGGCTACACCTTC.

The chain uses TRBV2 and TRBJ1-3; D is possibly TRBD1 (6 bases). The germline V and J ends were trimmed by 4 bases and 4 bases, with 14 bases remaining between them. The V gene's germline CDR1 is SNHLY and CDR2 FYNNEI. The CDR3 is 15 amino acids. CDR3 region: CASSVFEGTGNTIYF. The CDR3 DNA reads as TGTGCCAGCAGTGTATTTGAGGGGACAGGAAACACCATATATTTT.

V usage is TRBV25-1 and J usage is TRBJ1-6, with D possibly being TRBD1 (5 bases). Germline V gene lookup returns CDR1 MGHDK and CDR2 SYGVNS. Trimming stripped 6 bases from V and 7 bases from J, with 13 bases between. The CDR3 totals 14 residues. The CDR3 is CASRHRDGNSPLHF. The CDR3 coding sequence is TGTGCCAGCAGACACCGGGACGGGAATTCACCCCTCCACTTT.

V usage is TRBV6-5 and J usage is TRBJ2-7; possibly TRBD1 for D (6 bases). The V and J ends lost 2 bases and 3 bases respectively, with 14 bases between them. This CDR3 spans 15 amino acids. Germline-derived CDR1 and CDR2 are MNHEY and SVGAGI. This CDR3 reads CASSYLQGTGYEQYF. Written as DNA, the CDR3 is TGTGCCAGCAGTTACCTACAGGGAACCGGCTACGAGCAGTACTTC.

In regard to this clone: This specimen includes other DNA sequences encoding the same CDR3. The rearrangement uses TRBV9 and TRBJ1-5, with a tentative D call TRBD1 (5 bases). The length of the CDR3 is 14 residues. The germline V gene encodes CDR1 SGDLS and CDR2 YYNGEE. Trimming took off 2 bases at V and 1 base at J, with 7 bases between the two ends. The CDR3: CASSVGGSNQPQHF. The CDR3 region has the DNA TGTGCCAGCAGCGTTGGGGGAAGCAATCAGCCCCAGCATTTT.

This clone appeared a single time. The V call is TRBV15, the J call TRBJ1-4, with a possible D match to TRBD1 (6 bases). CDR1 LNHNV and CDR2 YYDKDF come from the germline V gene (reference sequence). This CDR3 contains 14 residues. V was pared by 3 bases and J by 8 bases, with 13 bases between. CDR3 in amino acids: CATSRQQGREKLFF. The CDR3 region has the DNA TGTGCCACCAGCAGGCAACAGGGCCGGGAAAAACTGTTTTTT.

This sequence joins TRBV5-4 and TRBJ1-1, with a weak D call TRBD1 (6 bases). This CDR3 region has 16 residues. V was pared by 4 bases and J by 2 bases, with 18 bases between. The germline V gene encodes CDR1 SGHNT and CDR2 YYREEE (reference sequence). CDR3 coding DNA: TGTGCCAGCAGCCCTGGTGGGCAGGGGCCAAACACTGAAGCTTTCTTT. Protein: CASSPGGQGPNTEAFF.

The chain joins TRBV7-2 to TRBJ2-2; a weak D match, TRBD1 (5 bases). The CDR3 contains 15 residues. Germline V lookup: CDR1 SGHTA, CDR2 FQGNSA. Trimming removed 2 bases from V and 4 bases from J, with 11 bases in between. The CDR3 sequence: CASSLPRQITGELFF. CDR3 sequence (DNA): TGTGCCAGCAGCTTACCAAGACAGATCACCGGGGAGCTGTTTTTT.

V usage is TRBV6-1 and J usage is TRBJ2-7; TRBD1 might be the D (6 bases). There are 12 residues in the CDR3. In germline, CDR1 is MNHNS, CDR2 SASEGT. Between the trimmed V and J ends, which lost 6 bases and 3 bases, there was a span of 9 bases. The CDR3, as DNA: TGTGCCAGCAGAGGGACAATCTACGAGCAGTACTTC. Amino acid sequence: CASRGTIYEQYF.

The chain is built from TRBV13 and TRBJ2-5; 11 bases line up with TRBD2. Germline V gene lookup returns CDR1 PRHDT and CDR2 FYEKMQ (reference sequence). Trimming at V came to 3 bases and at J to 2 bases, leaving 2 bases not matched to a gene. This CDR3 has 15 amino acids. CDR3 region: CASSFGTSGQETQYF. The CDR3, as DNA: TGTGCCAGCAGCTTTGGGACTAGCGGACAAGAGACCCAGTACTTC. The full variable domain, rest sourced from reference TRBV13 and TRBJ2-5, is AAGVIQSPRHLIKEKRETATLKCYPIPRHDTVYWYQQGPGQDPQFLISFYEKMQSDKGSIPDRFSAQQFSDYHSELNMSSLELGDSALYFCASSFGTSGQETQYFGPGTRLLVL.

This clone has a handful of counts. In the same sample, other DNA sequences code for this CDR3. The gene calls are TRBV15 and TRBJ1-1; unclear D gene. Trimming took 3 bases from V and 1 from J, leaving 0 bases between them. The germline V gene encodes CDR1 LNHNV and CDR2 YYDKDF (reference sequence). The length of the CDR3 is 11 residues. The CDR3 bases are TGTGCCACCAGCAGGAACACTGAAGCTTTCTTT. Translated: CATSRNTEAFF.

Here the CDR3 DNA reads TGTGCCAGCTCACCAGGGGCGCAGGGCGGCGAAGCTTTCTTT. It encodes CASSPGAQGGEAFF. The chain uses TRBV18 and TRBJ1-1, with D tentatively TRBD1 (5 bases). Germline loops: CDR1 KGHSH, CDR2 LQKENI. CDR3 length equals 14 residues. V was cut by 2 bases and J by 8 bases, with 15 bases left in between.

The chain employs TRBV5-5 and TRBJ2-5; D is unresolved. There are 13 residues in the CDR3. Germline V CDR1 and CDR2: SGHKS, YYEKEE (reference sequence). Between the trimmed V and J ends, which lost 4 bases and 5 bases, there was a span of 12 bases. CDR3: CASSPTPRETQYF. The CDR3 DNA reads as TGTGCCAGCAGCCCAACACCCAGGGAGACCCAGTACTTC. The whole variable domain, filled in from reference TRBV5-5 and TRBJ2-5, reads DAGVTQSPTHLIKTRGQQVTLRCSPISGHKSVSWYQQVLGQGPQFIFQYYEKEERGRGNFPDRFSARQFPNYSSELNVNALLLGDSALYLCASSPTPRETQYFGPGTRLLVL.

This chain connects TRBV18 to TRBJ1-2; tentatively, D is TRBD1 (6 bases). Germline lookup yields CDR1 KGHSH and CDR2 LQKENI. The CDR3 contains 16 residues. V lost 1 base and J lost 4, with 16 bases in between. As DNA, the CDR3 is TGTGCCAGCTCACCACGTTGGTCGGGGGCGCCCTATGGCTACACCTTC. This gives the protein CASSPRWSGAPYGYTF. Supplemented by reference TRBV18 and TRBJ1-2, the full variable domain reads NAGVMQNPRHLVRRRGQEARLRCSPMKGHSHVYWYRQLPEEGLKFMVYLQKENIIDESGMPKERFSAEFPKEGPSILRIQQVVRGDSAAYFCASSPRWSGAPYGYTFGSGTRLTVV.

The chain combines TRBV5-1 with TRBJ1-2; no definite D call. CDR1 is SGHRS, CDR2 YFSETQ, per germline. The CDR3 runs to 15 residues. The V end was cut by 2 bases, the J end by 2 bases, with 13 bases between. The CDR3 region has the DNA TGCGCCAGCAGCTTCGTTGGCAGTACGAACTATGGCTACACCTTC. Amino acids: CASSFVGSTNYGYTF. Supplemented by reference TRBV5-1 and TRBJ1-2, the full variable domain reads KAGVTQTPRYLIKTRGQQVTLSCSPISGHRSVSWYQQTPGQGLQFLFEYFSETQRNKGNFPGRFSGRQFSNSRSEMNVSTLELGDSALYLCASSFVGSTNYGYTFGSGTRLTVV.

V usage is TRBV5-1 and J usage is TRBJ2-5, with D tentatively TRBD1 or TRBD2 (5 bases each). Trimming removed 6 bases from V and 5 bases from J, with 23 bases in between. Per germline, CDR1 SGHRS and CDR2 YFSETQ. This CDR3 is 16 amino acids long. The CDR3 region is CASKLRGGLGEETQYF. The DNA of the CDR3 is TGCGCCAGCAAACTCCGGGGCGGCCTGGGTGAGGAGACCCAGTACTTC.

DNA of the CDR3: TGTGCCAGCAGCTCTGGGACAGGGGCGAATACTGAAGCTTTCTTT. Protein product: CASSSGTGANTEAFF. The chain carries TRBV7-8 and TRBJ1-1, with 10 bases lining up with TRBD1. The CDR3 spans 15 residues. V gave up 4 bases and J gave up 5 bases; unmatched junction bases: 7. The germline CDR1 and CDR2 sequences are SGHVS and FQNEAQ.

The chain couples TRBV27 to TRBJ2-7; TRBD2 agrees at 9 bases. J was trimmed by 6 bases and V by 3 bases; bases with no gene match: 9. Germline CDR1 and CDR2: MNHEY and SMNVEV (reference sequence). This CDR3 is 15 amino acids long. The CDR3 coding sequence is TGTGCCAGCAGTTTTGGTCTAGCGGGAACGGGCGAGCAGTACTTC. It encodes CASSFGLAGTGEQYF.

The V call is TRBV2, the J call TRBJ1-1, with unresolved D. The V and J ends lost 0 bases and 1 base respectively, with 12 bases between them. Germline V gene data show CDR1 as SNHLY and CDR2 as FYNNEI. The CDR3 extends over 16 amino acids. The CDR3 nucleotides are TGTGCCAGCAGTGAAGCGCTAGGGCCAGCGAACACTGAAGCTTTCTTT. Encoded protein: CASSEALGPANTEAFF.

The chain carries TRBV27 and TRBJ1-2, with unresolved D. The V gene lost 4 bases and the J gene lost 0 bases, with 6 bases spanning the gap. The CDR3 sequence is 13 residues long. Germline assignment: CDR1 MNHEY and CDR2 SMNVEV (reference sequence). The CDR3 nucleotides read TGTGCCAGCAGTTCTTTACCTAACTATGGCTACACCTTC. It is translated as CASSSLPNYGYTF.

J is TRBJ2-1 and V is TRBV7-8; D gene ambiguous. Trimming cost V 4 bases and J 7 bases, with 11 bases left between them. Germline V CDR1 and CDR2: SGHVS, FQNEAQ. This CDR3 comprises 13 residues. The CDR3 sequence is CASSSRRNNEQFF. The DNA for the CDR3 is TGTGCCAGCAGCTCTCGACGGAATAATGAGCAGTTCTTC.

The chain recombines TRBV7-3 with TRBJ2-4; 14 bases map to TRBD2. Trimming took 2 bases from V and 3 from J; bases not matched to a gene: 0. The CDR3 totals 16 residues. CDR1 is SGHTA and CDR2 is FQGTGA in the germline V gene. CDR3 DNA sequence: TGTGCCAGCAGCTTAGGGACTAGCGGGGGCAAAAACATTCAGTACTTC. Protein product: CASSLGTSGGKNIQYF.

This sequence joins TRBV19 and TRBJ2-3; D remains ambiguous. This CDR3 region has 12 residues. CDR1 is LNHDA, CDR2 SQIVND, per germline (reference sequence). V was cut by 10 bases and J by 4 bases, with 12 bases left in between. CDR3: CATSPGSDTQYF. In DNA form, the CDR3 reads TGTGCCACCTCTCCCGGGTCAGATACGCAGTATTTT.

This sequence joins TRBV30 and TRBJ1-4; 7 bases align to TRBD1. Germline V gene data show CDR1 as GTSNPN and CDR2 as SVGIG (reference sequence). The J segment lost 3 bases and the V segment lost 6 bases, leaving 16 bases of the junction unmatched. The CDR3 is 17 residues long. The CDR3 DNA sequence: TGTGCCTGCCTGCCCGGGACAGCCACTTCCCCTAATGAAAAACTGTTTTTT. Residues: CACLPGTATSPNEKLFF.

The V call is TRBV1, the J call TRBJ1-1. TRBV1 is labeled a pseudogene. The CDR3 covers 15 residues. CDR3 protein: CTSSLTEGTNTEAFF. The CDR3 DNA follows: TGCACCAGCAGCCTCACTGAAGGGACGAACACTGAAGCTTTCTTT.

The chain couples TRBV29-1 to TRBJ1-1; 7 nucleotides align to TRBD1. V trimming: 7 bases; J trimming: 1 base; junction bases outside the gene matches: 6. This CDR3 is built from 13 residues. Germline CDR1 is SQVTM and CDR2 is ANQGSEA. The CDR3 nucleotides are TGCAGCGCCGGGGGACAGTCGAACACTGAAGCTTTCTTT. It encodes CSAGGQSNTEAFF. Using reference TRBV29-1 and TRBJ1-1 for the parts outside the CDR3, the full variable domain is SAVISQKPSRDICQRGTSLTIQCQVDSQVTMMFWYRQQPGQSLTLIATANQGSEATYESGFVIDKFPISRPNLTFSTLTVSNMSPEDSSIYLCSAGGQSNTEAFFGQGTRLTVV.

This clone was seen only a few times. The rearrangement joins TRBV7-8 to TRBJ1-6, with 7 bases that match TRBD1. CDR3 length equals 16 residues. Germline CDR1 and CDR2: SGHVS and FQNEAQ. V was clipped by 4 bases and J by 5 bases; unmatched bases: 8. CDR3 DNA: TGTGCCAGCAGCTCCTTCGACAGGGCGGATAATTCACCCCTCCACTTT. It is translated as CASSSFDRADNSPLHF.

This chain uses TRBV27 with TRBJ2-3; 12 bases are a match to TRBD2. The CDR3 spans 16 residues. Germline V CDR1 and CDR2: MNHEY, SMNVEV (reference sequence). Unmatched junction bases numbered 6, after V lost 4 bases and J lost 4 bases. The CDR3 bases are TGTGCCAGCAGTTACCGACTAGCGGGGGAATCAGATACGCAGTATTTT. Translated: CASSYRLAGESDTQYF.

This clone was seen a single time. The chain links TRBV2 to TRBJ2-7; D remains unclear. CDR1 is SNHLY and CDR2 is FYNNEI in the germline V gene. Trimming shortened V by 7 bases and J by 0 bases, and 13 bases separated the two germline ends. This CDR3 has 14 residues. CDR3 region: CASNFDRSSYEQYF. The DNA of the CDR3 is TGTGCCAGCAATTTCGACCGTAGCTCCTACGAGCAGTACTTC.

The gene calls are TRBV28 and TRBJ2-7; D is undetermined. Trimming removed 2 bases from V and 5 bases from J, with 7 bases in between. Germline V gene lookup returns CDR1 MDHEN and CDR2 SYDVKM. This CDR3 spans 12 amino acids. This CDR3 reads CASSLIPDEQYF. CDR3 in DNA: TGTGCCAGCAGTTTAATCCCGGACGAGCAGTACTTC. Looking up the rest from reference TRBV28 and TRBJ2-7 gives the full variable domain: DVKVTQSSRYLVKRTGEKVFLECVQDMDHENMFWYRQDPGLGLRLIYFSYDVKMKEKGDIPEGYSVSREKKERFSLILESASTNQTSMYLCASSLIPDEQYFGPGTRLTVT.